Below, 3 T cell receptor beta chains from the same sample are listed, as sequenced in a study of tumor-infiltrating lymphocytes in primary liver carcinoma. Constant-region priming of around 500 ng total RNA yielded TCR beta cDNA. Slightly modified ARM-PCR served as the procedure for the TCR beta libraries. These libraries came from three rounds of nested multiplex PCR. The first two PCR rounds, around 11 cycles each, used TRBV1-TRBV30 forward primers and a C-beta reverse primer. A single record per CDR3 protein comes from TCRdb applying MiXCR to the multiplex PCR reads. The data show about 100,000 distinct CDR3 sequences, approximately 70% seen once. It was from around 20-30 mg of unsorted bulk tissue that RNA and DNA were co-extracted. Sequenced material: liver tumor tissue from sampling region 2. As to subset: tumor region T2, inferior pole. The receptors come from a woman aged 60 to 75 with primary liver carcinoma and hepatitis B virus infection.

CDR3 amino acids: CASSWGVQRLHF. CDR3 bases: TGTGCCAGCAGTTGGGGGGTTCAGCGCCTGCATTTT. The gene calls are TRBV12-3 or TRBV12-4 and TRBJ1-5; TRBD1 is a possible D gene (5 bases). The V and J ends lost 4 bases and 15 bases respectively, with 16 bases between them. The CDR3 runs to 12 residues.

On this clonotype: A much larger clone lies a single base off, so this may be a read error. This rearrangement joins TRBV12-5 to TRBJ2-5; D perhaps matches TRBD2 (6 bases). CDR1 is LGHNT, CDR2 FRNRAP, per germline. The CDR3 loop spans 15 amino acids. The CDR3: CASGLPARREETQCF. Here the CDR3 DNA reads TGTGCTAGTGGCCTCCCCGCCCGGCGGGAAGAGACCCAGTGCTTC. The full variable domain, completed using reference TRBV12-5 and TRBJ2-5, is DARVTQTPRHKVTEMGQEVTMRCQPILGHNTVFWYRQTMMQGLELLAYFRNRAPLDDSGMPKDRFSAEMPDATLATLKIQPSEPRDSAVYFCASGLPARREETQCFGPGTRLLVL.

This clonotype appeared many times. This rearrangement joins TRBV7-8 to TRBJ2-4; D is unresolved. V was trimmed by 1 base and J by 1 base, leaving 5 bases between them. This CDR3 is 14 amino acids long. Germline-derived CDR1 and CDR2 are SGHVS and FQNEAQ. CDR3 sequence: CASSLERAKNIQYF. The CDR3 DNA sequence: TGTGCCAGCAGCTTAGAGAGGGCCAAAAACATTCAGTACTTC.